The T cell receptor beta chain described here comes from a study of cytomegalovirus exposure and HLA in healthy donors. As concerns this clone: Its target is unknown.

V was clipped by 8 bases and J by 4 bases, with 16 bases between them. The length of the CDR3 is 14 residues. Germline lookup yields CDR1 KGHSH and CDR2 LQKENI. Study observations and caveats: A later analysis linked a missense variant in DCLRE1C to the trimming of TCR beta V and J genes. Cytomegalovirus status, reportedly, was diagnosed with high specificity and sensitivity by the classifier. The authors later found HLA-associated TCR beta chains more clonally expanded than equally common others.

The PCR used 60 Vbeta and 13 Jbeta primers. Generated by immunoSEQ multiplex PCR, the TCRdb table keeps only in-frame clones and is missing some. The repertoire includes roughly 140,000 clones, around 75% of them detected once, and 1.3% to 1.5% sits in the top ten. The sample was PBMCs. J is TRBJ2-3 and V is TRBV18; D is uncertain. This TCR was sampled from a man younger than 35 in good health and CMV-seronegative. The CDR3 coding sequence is TGTGCCAGCAATGAATACCCGGAGTCAGATACGCAGTATTTT. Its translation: CASNEYPESDTQYF.